This TCR beta chain was sequenced in a study of blood T cell repertoires in COVID-19. Whole-study context: Spain, Italy and the United States supplied samples that represented acute and convalescent COVID-19.

How the authors handled the data: Cell counts per sample came from amplifying reference gene primers. Sequencing was performed with immunoSEQ multiplex PCR; in TCRdb, only in-frame clones are kept and a portion is missing. That table supplies the V and J calls and clone size; D and trimming were determined from the DNA. Altogether under 140,000 clones are present, 76% being singletons, with the ten largest covering around 4%. The CDR3 sequence is 14 residues long. Germline CDR1 reads MNHEY; CDR2 reads SVGAGI. V lost 3 bases and J 2 bases, leaving 10 bases between the germline ends. Sequencing input: peripheral blood. The origin of this receptor is an elderly woman with acute or convalescent COVID-19. This sequence joins TRBV6-5 and TRBJ1-2; no firm D call. This chain's CDR3 is CASSYTAANYGYTF. CDR3 coding DNA: TGTGCCAGCAGTTATACAGCGGCCAACTATGGCTACACCTTC.